The 27 T cell receptor beta chains below come from one sample, sequenced in a study of T cells in Graves' hyperthyroidism and ophthalmopathy. It was RNA transcripts that yielded the amplified TCR beta CDR3 regions. The HTBI primer set was used in a first-round RT-PCR of the TCR CDR3. TCRdb ran MiXCR on the multiplex PCR reads and lists one entry per CDR3 protein. The table lists about 560,000 distinct CDR3 sequences, less than 20% of them singletons. Sequencing input: blood. These receptors all come from a woman in her twenties or thirties with Graves' hyperthyroidism.

The rearrangement joins TRBV5-5 to TRBJ2-2, with D unclear. The CDR3 spans 14 residues. V lost 1 base and J 5 bases, leaving 9 bases between the germline ends. In germline, CDR1 is SGHKS, CDR2 YYEKEE (reference sequence). CDR3 amino acids: CASSLNLGTGELFF. CDR3 nucleotides: TGTGCCAGCAGCTTGAACTTGGGTACCGGGGAGCTGTTTTTT.

The chain couples TRBV27 to TRBJ1-2; no clear D. Germline lookup yields CDR1 MNHEY and CDR2 SMNVEV (reference sequence). CDR3 length equals 13 residues. Trimming took off 5 bases at V and 7 bases at J, with 14 bases between the two ends. The CDR3 nucleotides are TGTGCCAGCAGTAGCACAGTTTTTGGTGGCTACACCTTC. As protein: CASSSTVFGGYTF.

This clonotype was found a few times. This chain connects TRBV2 to TRBJ1-1; 11 nucleotides align to TRBD1. After removal of 8 bases from V and 14 bases from J, the junction contained 4 bases not matched to a gene. The CDR3 is made up of 10 amino acids. Germline V gene sequence: CDR1 SNHLY, CDR2 FYNNEI. CDR3 in DNA: TGTGCCAGCGGGGGACAGGGGGACTTCTTT. Translating gives CASGGQGDFF.

In this sample, this clonotype turned up many times. This rearrangement joins TRBV12-3 or TRBV12-4 to TRBJ2-7; D gene uncertain. V gave up 5 bases and J gave up 0 bases, with 11 bases separating them. The CDR3 extends over 14 amino acids. DNA for the CDR3: TGTGCCAGCAGTACGTTGGTGGGCTCCTACGAGCAGTACTTC. This gives the protein CASSTLVGSYEQYF.

This clonotype was counted a few times. The chain combines TRBV11-2 with TRBJ2-2; D is ambiguous. This CDR3 region has 15 residues. The germline V gene encodes CDR1 SGHAT and CDR2 FQNNGV. Trimming took off 1 base at V and 5 bases at J, with 11 bases between the two ends. The CDR3 loop is CASSLVAVETGELFF. DNA for the CDR3: TGTGCCAGCAGCTTAGTGGCCGTGGAGACCGGGGAGCTGTTTTTT. The full variable domain, completed using reference TRBV11-2 and TRBJ2-2, is EAGVAQSPRYKIIEKRQSVAFWCNPISGHATLYWYQQILGQGPKLLIQFQNNGVVDDSQLPKDRFSAERLKGVDSTLKIQPAKLEDSAVYLCASSLVAVETGELFFGEGSRLTVL.

This rearrangement joins TRBV12-3 or TRBV12-4 to TRBJ2-4, with TRBD2 matching over 12 bases. The V segment lost 6 bases and the J segment 7 bases; nucleotides outside the gene matches: 7. This CDR3 is built from 15 residues. The chain's CDR3 is CASSGLAGSGNIQYF. In DNA form, the CDR3 reads TGTGCCAGCAGCGGACTAGCGGGATCTGGGAACATTCAGTACTTC.

This clonotype was seen ten or more times. This chain uses TRBV6-2 or TRBV6-3 with TRBJ1-5; D remains ambiguous. CDR1 and CDR2 from the germline V gene are MNHEY and SVGEGT. The CDR3 extends over 14 amino acids. V was clipped by 6 bases and J by 7 bases, with 16 bases between them. The CDR3 nucleotides read TGTGCCAGCAGCTACGCGGGGATCGGGCAGCCCCAGCATTTT. Residues: CASSYAGIGQPQHF.

V gene TRBV3-1 combines with J gene TRBJ1-4; D is unclear. Germline lookup yields CDR1 LGHDT and CDR2 YNNKEL (reference sequence). V was pared by 2 bases and J by 4 bases, with 14 bases between. This CDR3 has 16 residues. The CDR3 DNA sequence: TGTGCCAGCAGCCAACCCTCCGGACGGAATAATGAAAAACTGTTTTTT. It specifies CASSQPSGRNNEKLFF.

This clonotype was seen once. The junction departs from the called germline gene at one end, perhaps through a read error. The chain uses TRBV5-1 and TRBJ2-5; 10 bases are shared with TRBD2. The CDR3 spans 17 residues. Germline lookup yields CDR1 SGHRS and CDR2 YFSETQ. The CDR3 nucleotides are TGCGGCAGCAGCTTAAAAAGGACTAGCGGAGGGGAAGAGACCCAGTACTTC. This sequence encodes CGSSLKRTSGGEETQYF.

This clonotype was seen ten or more times. This chain links TRBV12-3 or TRBV12-4 with TRBJ1-6; 7 bases map to TRBD1. The CDR3 has 15 amino acids. V gave up 3 bases and J gave up 5 bases; unmatched junction bases: 4. As DNA, the CDR3 is TGTGCCAGCAGTTTGGCAGGGGGAAATAATTCACCCCTCCACTTT. Protein product: CASSLAGGNNSPLHF.

The V call is TRBV28, the J call TRBJ2-7; D call uncertain. The CDR3 has 17 amino acids. Germline values: CDR1 MDHEN, CDR2 SYDVKM. V was cut by 4 bases and J by 5 bases, with 24 bases left in between. DNA of the CDR3: TGTGCCAGCAGTTATAACCCGAGGTTGCGTGGGTCCGACGAGCAGTACTTC. Translated: CASSYNPRLRGSDEQYF.

This clonotype showed up just a few times. It may be a read error: a sequence one base away is much more abundant. V is TRBV11-2 and J is TRBJ2-1; 10 bases agree with TRBD2. The CDR3 is made up of 16 amino acids. The germline CDR1 and CDR2 sequences are SGHAT and FQNNGV. CDR3 sequence reads: CASSWAGTSAYNGQFF. The CDR3 DNA sequence: TGTGCCAGCAGCTGGGCCGGGACTAGCGCTTACAATGGGCAGTTCTTC.

This clonotype was counted many times. V usage is TRBV20-1 and J usage is TRBJ2-7; the D is unclear. V was trimmed by 3 bases and J by 0 bases, leaving 15 bases between them. CDR1 is DFQATT and CDR2 is SNEGSKA in the germline V gene (reference sequence). The CDR3 has 15 amino acids. The CDR3 spells CSASRIADLSYEQYF. CDR3 DNA sequence: TGCAGTGCTAGTCGTATCGCGGACCTCTCCTACGAGCAGTACTTC.

The V gene is TRBV4-3, the J gene TRBJ2-5; no reliable D call. Trimming cost V 0 bases and J 4 bases, with 12 bases left between them. The germline gives CDR1 LGHNA, CDR2 YSLEER. CDR3 length: 15 residues. The CDR3 sequence is CASSQDQKAIETQYF. CDR3 DNA sequence: TGCGCCAGCAGCCAAGATCAAAAGGCGATAGAGACCCAGTACTTC.

This clonotype was seen more than once but under ten times. The rearrangement joins TRBV4-1 to TRBJ2-7; D gene unclear. The CDR3 runs to 14 residues. Germline V gene lookup returns CDR1 MGHRA and CDR2 YSYEKL. V lost 3 bases and J lost 1, with 10 bases in between. The CDR3 here is CASSQKAFSYEQYF. In nucleotides, the CDR3 is TGCGCCAGCAGCCAGAAGGCCTTTTCCTACGAGCAGTACTTC.

Points on this clonotype: A much larger clonotype is one base distant, so this may be a read error. The rearrangement links TRBV13 to TRBJ2-1; tentatively, D is TRBD1 (5 bases). Matching the DNA end better, TRBJ2-7 makes the J call doubtful. The CDR3 is 15 residues long. Germline V gene data show CDR1 as PRHDT and CDR2 as FYEKMQ (reference sequence). CDR3 DNA: TGTGCCAGCAGCTTAGCGACAGCCCTCTACAATGAGCAGTACTTC. Its translation is CASSLATALYNEQYF.

This clonotype was counted at least ten times. CDR3 sequence (DNA): TGCAGTGCTAGCAGAGCGGGGGCAGATACGCAGTATTTT. Protein sequence: CSASRAGADTQYF. The V and J genes are TRBV20-1 and TRBJ2-3, with 8 bases identical to TRBD2. This CDR3 region has 13 residues. Trimming cost V 3 bases and J 4 bases; bases outside gene matches: 3. The germline gives CDR1 DFQATT, CDR2 SNEGSKA (reference sequence).

This clonotype was counted at least ten times. The chain joins TRBV6-1 to TRBJ1-4; unclear D gene. Trimming shortened V by 3 bases and J by 8 bases, and 10 bases separated the two germline ends. CDR3 size: 13 residues. CDR1 and CDR2 (germline): MNHNS, SASEGT. The CDR3 protein is CASSENREEKLFF. CDR3 sequence (DNA): TGTGCCAGCAGTGAGAACCGGGAGGAAAAACTGTTTTTT.

This clonotype was detected ten times or more. This sequence joins TRBV11-2 and TRBJ1-1; unclear D gene. V shed 1 base and J shed 0 bases, with 6 bases lying between them. The germline gives CDR1 SGHAT, CDR2 FQNNGV. CDR3 length equals 14 residues. The CDR3 protein is CASSLAALNTEAFF. CDR3 nucleotide sequence: TGTGCCAGCAGCTTAGCGGCACTGAACACTGAAGCTTTCTTT.

This clonotype was seen at least ten times. This chain joins TRBV29-1 and TRBJ1-1; unclear D gene. Germline loops: CDR1 SQVTM, CDR2 ANQGSEA. This CDR3 has 12 residues. V was trimmed by 5 bases and J by 2 bases, leaving 9 bases between them. The CDR3 DNA follows: TGCAGCGTTCGGCACCCCAACACTGAAGCTTTCTTT. Protein sequence: CSVRHPNTEAFF.

There are many counts of this clonotype. The CDR3 reads CASSSRTSTALGDEQFF. CDR3 nucleotides: TGCGCCAGCAGCAGTCGGACTAGCACGGCCCTGGGCGATGAGCAGTTCTTC. The chain is built from TRBV5-1 and TRBJ2-1, with TRBD2 matching over 8 bases. Trimming took 4 bases from V and 8 from J; bases not matched to a gene: 17. The length of the CDR3 is 17 residues. Germline CDR1 SGHRS, CDR2 YFSETQ.

For this clonotype: Relative to the germline gene, one junction end is altered; a read error may explain this. V gene TRBV2 combines with J gene TRBJ1-1, with D perhaps matching TRBD1 (6 bases). Germline V gives CDR1 SNHLY, CDR2 FYNNEI. The CDR3 contains 15 residues. CDR3 DNA sequence: TGTGCCATCAGTGAGGGGGGACGAGAAAACACTGAAGCTTTCTTT. Translation: CAISEGGRENTEAFF.

This clonotype was counted at least ten times. The rearrangement joins TRBV7-2 to TRBJ1-1; D remains ambiguous. CDR1 SGHTA and CDR2 FQGNSA come from the germline V gene. The length of the CDR3 is 16 residues. The V end was cut by 5 bases, the J end by 3 bases, with 19 bases between. CDR3 sequence: CASSRSDGPWDTEAFF. The CDR3 DNA follows: TGTGCCAGCAGCCGTAGCGACGGGCCTTGGGACACTGAAGCTTTCTTT.

This clonotype was counted ten times or more. This sequence joins TRBV28 and TRBJ1-4, with D possibly matching TRBD1 (5 bases). The CDR3 covers 14 residues. The germline gives CDR1 MDHEN, CDR2 SYDVKM. The V end was cut by 6 bases, the J end by 2 bases, with 10 bases between. The CDR3 loop reads CASRPRDTNEKLFF. CDR3 in DNA: TGTGCCAGCAGGCCCCGGGACACTAATGAAAAACTGTTTTTT.

For the CDR3, the DNA is TGTGCCAGCAGCCAAGACGTAGCGGGAGTCCGCGACAATGAGCAGTTCTTC. Amino acid sequence: CASSQDVAGVRDNEQFF. The chain uses TRBV7-9 and TRBJ2-1; 9 bases align to TRBD2. The germline V gene has CDR1 SEHNR and CDR2 FQNEAQ (reference sequence). The CDR3 sequence is 17 residues long. Trimming took 5 bases from V and 5 from J; bases not matched to a gene: 13.

This clonotype was detected only a few times. V gene TRBV6-1 combines with J gene TRBJ1-1, with TRBD1 as a possible D gene (5 bases). V was clipped by 5 bases and J by 0 bases, with 10 bases between them. This CDR3 region has 14 residues. Germline V gene lookup returns CDR1 MNHNS and CDR2 SASEGT. DNA for the CDR3: TGTGCCAGCAGTAAGCTGGGGGTGAACACTGAAGCTTTCTTT. It codes for CASSKLGVNTEAFF.

Comment on this clonotype: One end of the junction varies from germline; a read error may be responsible. The chain is built from TRBV7-3 and TRBJ2-3; a weak D match, TRBD2 (7 bases). The germline CDR1 and CDR2 sequences are SGHTA and FQGTGA. This CDR3 is built from 16 residues. The CDR3, as DNA: TGTACCAGCAGCCCAGGTCGGGGGGCGCGCACAGATACGCAGTATTTT. This translates into CTSSPGRGARTDTQYF. Complete variable domain (other parts from reference TRBV7-3 and TRBJ2-3): GAGVSQTPSNKVTEKGKYVELRCDPISGHTALYWYRQSLGQGPEFLIYFQGTGAADDSGLPNDRFFAVRPEGSVSTLKIQRTERGDSAVYLCTSSPGRGARTDTQYFGPGTRLTVL.